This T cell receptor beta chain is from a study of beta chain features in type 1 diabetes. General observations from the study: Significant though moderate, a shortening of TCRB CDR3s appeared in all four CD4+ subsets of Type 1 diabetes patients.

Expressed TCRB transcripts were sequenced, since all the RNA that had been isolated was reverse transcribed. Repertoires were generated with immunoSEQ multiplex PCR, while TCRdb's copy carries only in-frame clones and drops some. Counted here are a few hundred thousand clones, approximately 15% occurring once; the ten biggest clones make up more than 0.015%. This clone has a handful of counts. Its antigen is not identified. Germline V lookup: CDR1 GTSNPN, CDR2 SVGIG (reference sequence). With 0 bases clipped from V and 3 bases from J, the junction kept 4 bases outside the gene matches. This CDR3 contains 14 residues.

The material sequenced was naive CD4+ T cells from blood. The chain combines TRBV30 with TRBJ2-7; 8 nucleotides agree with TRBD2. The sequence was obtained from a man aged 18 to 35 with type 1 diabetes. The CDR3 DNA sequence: TGTGCCTGGAGTGTATCTAGCGGGCTCTACGAGCAGTACTTC. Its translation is CAWSVSSGLYEQYF.